These T cell receptor beta chains were read from a single sample in a study of cytomegalovirus exposure and HLA in healthy donors. Profiled with immunoSEQ multiplex PCR; TCRdb holds only in-frame clones, not every one. The sample yields around 170,000 clones, roughly 80% seen once. The sequencing input was PBMCs. Every receptor here comes from a man aged 45-65 years in good health and CMV-seronegative. The CDR3 runs from the conserved cysteine through the conserved F or W. Fields, in order: D gene, clone size, J gene, V gene, CDR3 protein, CDR3 DNA. D genes are given only for firm matches. Clone size is not always given. Where it is, it says once, few, many or a class for expanded clones.

d_call: -
clone_size: -
j_call: TRBJ1-5
v_call: TRBV4-1
cdr3_aa: CASSQGPNQPQHF
cdr3_nt: TGCGCCAGCAGCCAAGGGCCCAATCAGCCCCAGCATTTT

d_call: -
clone_size: once
j_call: TRBJ2-7
v_call: TRBV27
cdr3_aa: CASSSTSRGGFSYEQYF
cdr3_nt: TGTGCCAGCAGTAGCACTTCGAGAGGGGGATTTTCCTACGAGCAGTACTTC

d_call: -
clone_size: -
j_call: TRBJ2-3
v_call: TRBV30
cdr3_aa: CAWTAGFTDTQYF
cdr3_nt: TGTGCCTGGACGGCAGGGTTCACAGATACGCAGTATTTT

d_call: -
clone_size: -
j_call: TRBJ1-1
v_call: TRBV7-2
cdr3_aa: CASTLTLRGEAFF
cdr3_nt: TGTGCCAGCACCCTAACGTTAAGGGGTGAAGCTTTCTTT

d_call: -
clone_size: -
j_call: TRBJ1-1
v_call: TRBV7-9
cdr3_aa: CASLLEVPNTEAFF
cdr3_nt: TGTGCCAGCCTGCTCGAGGTGCCGAACACTGAAGCTTTCTTT

d_call: TRBD2
clone_size: -
j_call: TRBJ2-1
v_call: TRBV7-3
cdr3_aa: CASSPSSPSGAAEQFF
cdr3_nt: TGTGCCAGCAGCCCTTCATCGCCTAGCGGGGCAGCTGAGCAGTTCTTC

d_call: -
clone_size: few
j_call: TRBJ1-5
v_call: TRBV7-2
cdr3_aa: CASSSRTVYQPQHF
cdr3_nt: TGTGCCAGCAGCTCCCGGACTGTTTATCAGCCCCAGCATTTT

d_call: -
clone_size: -
j_call: TRBJ2-3
v_call: TRBV4-1
cdr3_aa: CASSQRGKPGTDTQYF
cdr3_nt: TGCGCCAGCAGCCAGCGAGGGAAACCTGGCACAGATACGCAGTATTTT

d_call: -
clone_size: -
j_call: TRBJ1-1
v_call: TRBV9
cdr3_aa: CASSEGRGGNTEAFF
cdr3_nt: TGTGCCAGCAGCGAGGGAAGGGGAGGGAACACTGAAGCTTTCTTT

d_call: TRBD1
clone_size: -
j_call: TRBJ2-1
v_call: TRBV10-2
cdr3_aa: CASRTSGGRGNEQFF
cdr3_nt: TGCGCCAGCAGGACATCAGGGGGCCGGGGGAATGAGCAGTTCTTC

d_call: -
clone_size: -
j_call: TRBJ1-6
v_call: TRBV9
cdr3_aa: CASSVDPGNPSPLHF
cdr3_nt: TGTGCCAGCAGCGTAGATCCAGGGAATCCTTCACCCCTCCACTTT

d_call: -
clone_size: -
j_call: TRBJ2-3
v_call: TRBV7-2
cdr3_aa: CASSLGGTFSDTQYF
cdr3_nt: TGTGCCAGCAGCTTAGGGGGGACTTTCTCAGATACGCAGTATTTT

d_call: TRBD2
clone_size: -
j_call: TRBJ2-5
v_call: TRBV7-9
cdr3_aa: CASSLVVGLAGASYF
cdr3_nt: TGTGCCAGCAGCTTAGTGGTGGGACTAGCGGGGGCCTCATACTTC

d_call: TRBD2
clone_size: -
j_call: TRBJ2-1
v_call: TRBV5-8
cdr3_aa: CASSRSGGVYNEQFF
cdr3_nt: TGTGCCAGCAGCAGAAGCGGGGGGGTCTACAATGAGCAGTTCTTC

d_call: TRBD2
clone_size: -
j_call: TRBJ2-3
v_call: TRBV9
cdr3_aa: CASSVRLAGAGDTQYF
cdr3_nt: TGTGCCAGCAGCGTACGGCTAGCGGGGGCGGGAGATACGCAGTATTTT

d_call: TRBD1
clone_size: -
j_call: TRBJ2-7
v_call: TRBV6-1
cdr3_aa: CALKGQSYAQYF
cdr3_nt: TGTGCCCTAAAGGGACAGTCCTACGCGCAGTACTTC

d_call: -
clone_size: -
j_call: TRBJ1-4
v_call: TRBV7-9
cdr3_aa: CASSLRGADTNEKLFF
cdr3_nt: TGTGCCAGCAGCCTTCGGGGGGCGGATACTAATGAAAAACTGTTTTTT

d_call: -
clone_size: few
j_call: TRBJ1-1
v_call: TRBV23-1
cdr3_aa: CASSQSEGRETEAFF
cdr3_nt: TGCGCCAGCAGTCAATCGGAGGGCCGGGAAACTGAAGCTTTCTTT

d_call: -
clone_size: -
j_call: TRBJ2-5
v_call: TRBV4-3
cdr3_aa: CASSQGQGGQETQYF
cdr3_nt: TGCGCCAGCAGCCAAGGGCAGGGGGGTCAAGAGACCCAGTACTTC

d_call: -
clone_size: -
j_call: TRBJ1-1
v_call: TRBV7-2
cdr3_aa: CASRTGESSNTEAFF
cdr3_nt: TGTGCCAGTAGGACGGGAGAATCCTCGAACACTGAAGCTTTCTTT

d_call: -
clone_size: -
j_call: TRBJ2-5
v_call: TRBV11-2
cdr3_aa: CASSLGVGLAQETQYF
cdr3_nt: TGTGCCAGCAGCTTAGGGGTCGGGCTAGCGCAAGAGACCCAGTACTTC

d_call: -
clone_size: -
j_call: TRBJ2-7
v_call: TRBV6-5
cdr3_aa: CASSQYRNYEQYF
cdr3_nt: TGTGCCAGCAGCCAATACAGGAACTACGAGCAGTACTTC

d_call: -
clone_size: -
j_call: TRBJ1-5
v_call: TRBV4-2
cdr3_aa: CASSQDEDRALQPQHF
cdr3_nt: TGTGCCAGCAGCCAAGATGAGGACAGAGCACTCCAGCCCCAGCATTTT

d_call: -
clone_size: -
j_call: TRBJ2-5
v_call: TRBV12-2
cdr3_aa: CASHQRGGGGVEETQYF
cdr3_nt: TGTGCAAGTCACCAGCGTGGTGGAGGAGGGGTTGAGGAGACCCAGTACTTC

d_call: -
clone_size: once
j_call: TRBJ1-2
v_call: TRBV6-8
cdr3_aa: CAAQWAAGRYNYGYTF
cdr3_nt: TGTGCCGCTCAATGGGCTGCAGGCCGTTATAACTATGGCTACACCTTC

d_call: -
clone_size: -
j_call: TRBJ2-3
v_call: TRBV9
cdr3_aa: CASSWYGGPLGADTQYF
cdr3_nt: TGTGCCAGCAGCTGGTACGGGGGGCCTTTAGGGGCAGATACGCAGTATTTT

d_call: TRBD2
clone_size: -
j_call: TRBJ2-7
v_call: TRBV5-6
cdr3_aa: CASSQKRGAFSSYEQYF
cdr3_nt: TGTGCCAGCAGCCAAAAGCGGGGGGCCTTTAGCTCCTACGAGCAGTACTTC

d_call: TRBD2
clone_size: -
j_call: TRBJ2-3
v_call: TRBV7-2
cdr3_aa: CASMVGGGPTDTQYF
cdr3_nt: TGTGCCAGCATGGTTGGGGGAGGGCCCACAGATACGCAGTATTTT

d_call: TRBD1
clone_size: -
j_call: TRBJ1-1
v_call: TRBV7-9
cdr3_aa: CASSLRLAGGNTEAFF
cdr3_nt: TGTGCCAGCAGCTTACGCCTGGCAGGGGGCAACACTGAAGCTTTCTTT

d_call: -
clone_size: -
j_call: TRBJ1-4
v_call: TRBV25-1
cdr3_aa: CASSVRTANEKLFF
cdr3_nt: TGTGCCAGCAGTGTCCGGACAGCAAATGAAAAACTGTTTTTT

d_call: -
clone_size: -
j_call: TRBJ2-3
v_call: TRBV9
cdr3_aa: CASSVVQGLHTQYF
cdr3_nt: TGTGCCAGCAGCGTAGTGCAGGGCCTACATACGCAGTATTTT

d_call: -
clone_size: -
j_call: TRBJ1-2
v_call: TRBV6-4
cdr3_aa: CASSDSKGVAYTF
cdr3_nt: TGTGCCAGCAGTGACTCGAAGGGGGTTGCATACACCTTC

d_call: -
clone_size: -
j_call: TRBJ2-3
v_call: TRBV2
cdr3_aa: CASRPGGWTDTQYF
cdr3_nt: TGTGCCAGCAGGCCGGGGGGCTGGACAGATACGCAGTATTTT

d_call: -
clone_size: -
j_call: TRBJ1-1
v_call: TRBV6-5
cdr3_aa: CASSYSINGNTEAFF
cdr3_nt: TGTGCCAGCAGTTACTCGATCAACGGGAACACTGAAGCTTTCTTT

d_call: TRBD1
clone_size: -
j_call: TRBJ1-5
v_call: TRBV11-2
cdr3_aa: CASSSPGQGVNQPQHF
cdr3_nt: TGTGCCAGCAGCTCGCCGGGACAGGGGGTCAATCAGCCCCAGCATTTT

d_call: TRBD1
clone_size: -
j_call: TRBJ1-6
v_call: TRBV11-2
cdr3_aa: CASSLDKGKGARGSPLHF
cdr3_nt: TGTGCCAGCAGCTTAGATAAGGGCAAGGGGGCTCGGGGTTCACCCCTCCACTTT

d_call: TRBD1
clone_size: -
j_call: TRBJ2-1
v_call: TRBV5-4
cdr3_aa: CASSFGGQGVNEQFF
cdr3_nt: TGTGCCAGCAGCTTCGGGGGACAGGGGGTAAATGAGCAGTTCTTC

d_call: TRBD1
clone_size: -
j_call: TRBJ1-3
v_call: TRBV27
cdr3_aa: CASSLDIPGQGGPGNTIYF
cdr3_nt: TGTGCCAGCAGTTTAGACATTCCGGGACAGGGGGGACCTGGAAACACCATATATTTT

d_call: -
clone_size: -
j_call: TRBJ2-3
v_call: TRBV2
cdr3_aa: CASATAGSIDTQYF
cdr3_nt: TGTGCCAGCGCCACAGCAGGATCTATAGATACGCAGTATTTT

d_call: -
clone_size: -
j_call: TRBJ1-4
v_call: TRBV6-5
cdr3_aa: CASRPGQTEKLFF
cdr3_nt: TGTGCCAGCAGACCCGGACAGACTGAAAAACTGTTTTTT

d_call: TRBD1
clone_size: -
j_call: TRBJ2-7
v_call: TRBV7-9
cdr3_aa: CASSQRQGASVEQYF
cdr3_nt: TGTGCCAGCAGCCAAAGACAGGGGGCGAGTGTCGAGCAGTACTTC

d_call: -
clone_size: -
j_call: TRBJ2-2
v_call: TRBV7-9
cdr3_aa: CSSSLDYSTNTGELFF
cdr3_nt: TGTTCCAGCAGCTTAGATTACAGCACGAACACCGGGGAGCTGTTTTTT

d_call: -
clone_size: once
j_call: TRBJ1-1
v_call: TRBV10-3
cdr3_aa: CAIQRGADSGGAFF
cdr3_nt: TGTGCCATCCAGAGGGGGGCTGATAGCGGGGGAGCTTTCTTT

d_call: -
clone_size: -
j_call: TRBJ2-1
v_call: TRBV2
cdr3_aa: CASKLSSYNEQFF
cdr3_nt: TGTGCCAGCAAGCTGAGCTCCTACAATGAGCAGTTCTTC